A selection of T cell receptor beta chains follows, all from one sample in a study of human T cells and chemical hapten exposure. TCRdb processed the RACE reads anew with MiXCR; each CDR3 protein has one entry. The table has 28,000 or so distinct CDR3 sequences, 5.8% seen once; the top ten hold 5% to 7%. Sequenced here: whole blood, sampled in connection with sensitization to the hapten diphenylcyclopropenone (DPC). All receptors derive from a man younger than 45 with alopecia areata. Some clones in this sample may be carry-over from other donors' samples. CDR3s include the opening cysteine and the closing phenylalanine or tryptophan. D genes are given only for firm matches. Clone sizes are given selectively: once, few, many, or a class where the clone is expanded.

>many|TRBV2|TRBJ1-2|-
CASPGAQSYGYTF
TGTGCCAGCCCGGGGGCTCAATCCTATGGCTACACCTTC
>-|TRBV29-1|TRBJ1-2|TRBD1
CSAIRDSTYGYTF
TGCAGCGCCATAAGGGACAGCACCTATGGCTACACCTTC
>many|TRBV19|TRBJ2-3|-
CASSIRSSWGTDTQYF
TGTGCCAGTAGTATTCGGTCCTCCTGGGGGACAGATACGCAGTATTTT
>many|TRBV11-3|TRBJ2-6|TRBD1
CASSSDRGPSSGANVLTF
TGTGCCAGCAGCTCGGACAGGGGCCCTAGCTCTGGGGCCAACGTCCTGACTTTC
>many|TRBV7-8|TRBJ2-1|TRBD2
CASSLTSGRNEQFF
TGTGCCAGCAGCTTGACTAGCGGGAGAAATGAGCAGTTCTTC
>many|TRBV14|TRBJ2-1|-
CASSLWGYNEQFF
TGTGCCAGCAGCCTCTGGGGGTACAATGAGCAGTTCTTC
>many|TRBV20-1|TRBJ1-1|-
CSARNVWGRGTEAFF
TGCAGTGCTAGAAATGTCTGGGGCCGCGGCACTGAAGCTTTCTTT
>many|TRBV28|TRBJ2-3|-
CASSHEITQYF
TGTGCCAGCAGTCACGAGATAACGCAGTATTTT
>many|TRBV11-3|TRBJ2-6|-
CASSLGGAGANVLTF
TGTGCCAGCAGCTTAGGGGGGGCTGGGGCCAACGTCCTGACTTTC
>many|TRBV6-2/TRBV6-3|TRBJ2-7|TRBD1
CASSTPGQGAYEQYF
TGTGCCAGCAGCACTCCGGGACAGGGGGCCTACGAGCAGTACTTC
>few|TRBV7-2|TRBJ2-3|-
CASSLASPGNTDTQYF
TGTGCCAGCAGCTTAGCGTCGCCAGGGAACACAGATACGCAGTATTTT
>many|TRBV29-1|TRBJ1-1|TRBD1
CSVEDYDSRDRVNTEAFF
TGCAGCGTTGAAGATTATGATTCCCGGGACAGGGTGAACACTGAAGCTTTCTTT
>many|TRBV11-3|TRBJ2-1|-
CASSPRSLSGHEQFF
TGTGCCAGCAGCCCCCGGTCTTTGTCGGGGCATGAGCAGTTCTTC
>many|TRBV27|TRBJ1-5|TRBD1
CASSTTGSIQPQHF
TGTGCCAGCAGTACGACAGGGAGCATTCAGCCCCAGCATTTT
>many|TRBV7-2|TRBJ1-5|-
CASSRDTSEQPQHF
TGTGCCAGCAGCAGAGACACGTCGGAACAGCCCCAGCATTTT
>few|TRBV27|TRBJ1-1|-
CASSLLDSNTEAFF
TGTGCCAGCAGTTTATTAGACAGTAACACTGAAGCTTTCTTT
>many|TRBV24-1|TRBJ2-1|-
CATSAGSYNEQFF
TGTGCCACCAGCGCGGGATCCTACAATGAGCAGTTCTTC
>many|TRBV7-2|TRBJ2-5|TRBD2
CASRSTGGEETQYF
TGTGCCAGCCGCTCCACGGGAGGGGAGGAGACCCAGTACTTC
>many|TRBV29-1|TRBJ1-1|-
CSVETQGRMNTEAFF
TGCAGCGTTGAAACTCAGGGCCGCATGAACACTGAAGCTTTCTTT
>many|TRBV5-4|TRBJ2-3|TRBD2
CASSSLAGVGTDTQYF
TGTGCCAGCAGCTCACTAGCGGGAGTTGGGACAGATACGCAGTATTTT
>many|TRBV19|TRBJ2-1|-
CASSTAGPQSSYNEQFF
TGTGCCAGTAGTACTGCGGGCCCCCAGAGCTCCTACAATGAGCAGTTCTTC
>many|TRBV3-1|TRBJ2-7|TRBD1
CASSQGRQGESF
TGTGCCAGCAGCCAGGGGCGACAGGGCGAGTCCTTC
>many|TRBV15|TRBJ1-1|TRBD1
CATSAQGDGGTEAFF
TGTGCCACCAGCGCACAGGGGGATGGAGGCACTGAAGCTTTCTTT
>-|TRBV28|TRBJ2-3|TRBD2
CATRTSGRDTQYF
TGTGCCACCCGGACTAGCGGACGGGATACGCAGTATTTT